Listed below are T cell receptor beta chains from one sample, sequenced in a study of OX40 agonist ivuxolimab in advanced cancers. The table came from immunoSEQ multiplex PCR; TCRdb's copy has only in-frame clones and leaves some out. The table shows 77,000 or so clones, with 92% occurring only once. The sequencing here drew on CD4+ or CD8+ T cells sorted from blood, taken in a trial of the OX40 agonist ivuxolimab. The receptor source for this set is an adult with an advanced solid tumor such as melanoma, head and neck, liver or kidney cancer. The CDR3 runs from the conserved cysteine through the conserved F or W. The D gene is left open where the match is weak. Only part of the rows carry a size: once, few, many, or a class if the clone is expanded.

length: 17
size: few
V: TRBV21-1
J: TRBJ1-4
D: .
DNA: TGTGCCAGCAGCCTTTCAGGTTGGGGACAGGGTGATGAAAAACTGTTTTTT
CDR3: CASSLSGWGQGDEKLFF

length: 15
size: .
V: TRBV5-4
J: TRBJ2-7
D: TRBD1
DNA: TGTGCCAGCAGCTCAAACCGGGACAGACCCTACGAGCAGTACTTC
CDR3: CASSSNRDRPYEQYF

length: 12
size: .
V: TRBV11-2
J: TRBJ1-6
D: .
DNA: TGTGCCAGCAGCTTAGATAATTCACCCCTCCACTTT
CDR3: CASSLDNSPLHF

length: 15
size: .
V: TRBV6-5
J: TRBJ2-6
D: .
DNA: TGTGCCAGCAGCTCCGCCACCTCTGGGGCCAACGTCCTGACTTTC
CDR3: CASSSATSGANVLTF

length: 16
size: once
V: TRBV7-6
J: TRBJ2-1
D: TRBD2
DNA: TGTGCCAGCAGCTTAAGTCCCCGACTAGCGGGGGGCGCATGGTTCTTC
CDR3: CASSLSPRLAGGAWFF

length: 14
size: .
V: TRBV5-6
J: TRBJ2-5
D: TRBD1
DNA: TGTGCCAGCAGCATGGTGACAGGGCGGGAGACCCAGTACTTC
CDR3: CASSMVTGRETQYF

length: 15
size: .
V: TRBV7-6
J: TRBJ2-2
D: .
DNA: TGTGCCAGCAGCTTAAAGTTGGCCAACACCGGGGAGCTGTTTTTT
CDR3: CASSLKLANTGELFF

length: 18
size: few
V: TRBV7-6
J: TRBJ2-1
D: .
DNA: TGTGCCAGCAGCTTAGGGGACGTCCTCCAAAGCTCATACAATGAGCAGTTCTTC
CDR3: CASSLGDVLQSSYNEQFF

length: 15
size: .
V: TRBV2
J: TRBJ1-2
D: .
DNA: TGTGCCAGCAGTGAATTTACAGGGACCAACTATGGCTACACCTTC
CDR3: CASSEFTGTNYGYTF

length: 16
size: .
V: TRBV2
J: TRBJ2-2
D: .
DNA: TGTGCCAGCAGTTCACCGACAGTTTCGAACACCGGGGAGCTGTTTTTT
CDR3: CASSSPTVSNTGELFF

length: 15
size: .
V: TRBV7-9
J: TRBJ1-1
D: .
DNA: TGTGCCAGCAGCTTAAGCACAGGGCTGAACACTGAAGCTTTCTTT
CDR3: CASSLSTGLNTEAFF

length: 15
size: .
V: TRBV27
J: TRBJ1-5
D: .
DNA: TGTGCCAGCAGTCGATTCTACAGTCCTAGTCAGCCCCAGCATTTT
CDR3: CASSRFYSPSQPQHF

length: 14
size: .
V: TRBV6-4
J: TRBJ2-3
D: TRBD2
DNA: TGTGCCAGCAGTGGACTAGCGGGGGCAGATACGCAGTATTTT
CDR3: CASSGLAGADTQYF

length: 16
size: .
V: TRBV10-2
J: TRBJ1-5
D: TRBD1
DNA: TGCGCCAGCACCACAGGGGCTCCAAAGGACAATCAGCCCCAGCATTTT
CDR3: CASTTGAPKDNQPQHF

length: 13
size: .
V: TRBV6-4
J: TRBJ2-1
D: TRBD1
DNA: TGTGCCAGCACCCTAGTGACGACAGGGGGGCAGTTCTTC
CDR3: CASTLVTTGGQFF

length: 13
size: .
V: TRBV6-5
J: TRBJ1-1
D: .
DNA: TGTGCCAGCAGTTACGGGGGGATCACTGAAGCTTTCTTT
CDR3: CASSYGGITEAFF

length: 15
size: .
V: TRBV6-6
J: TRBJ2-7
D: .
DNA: TGTGCCAGCAGTTACTCGACTGGCAGCTCCTACGAGCAGTACTTC
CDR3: CASSYSTGSSYEQYF

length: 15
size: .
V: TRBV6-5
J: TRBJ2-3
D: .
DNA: TGTGCCAGCAGCCCTCAGGGGCCAGCCACAGATACGCAGTATTTT
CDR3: CASSPQGPATDTQYF

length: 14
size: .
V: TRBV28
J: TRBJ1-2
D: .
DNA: TGTGCCACTCATCGGGGTGGTGGGGGTTATGGCTACACCTTC
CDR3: CATHRGGGGYGYTF

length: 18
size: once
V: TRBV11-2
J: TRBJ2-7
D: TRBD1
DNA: TGTGCCAGCAGCCCCCACCCTTCTCCGGACAGGGGGCTAAACGAGCAGTACTTC
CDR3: CASSPHPSPDRGLNEQYF

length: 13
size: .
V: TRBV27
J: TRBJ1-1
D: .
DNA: TGTGCCAGCAGTTTCGGGTTGAGCACTGAAGCTTTCTTT
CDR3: CASSFGLSTEAFF

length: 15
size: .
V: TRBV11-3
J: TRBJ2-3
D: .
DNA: TGTGCCAGCAGCCGCGTTGGCGGGGGCACAGATACGCAGTATTTT
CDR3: CASSRVGGGTDTQYF

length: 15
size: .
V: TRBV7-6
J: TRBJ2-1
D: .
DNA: TGTGCCAGCAGCTTTACCGGGGACCCTTACAATGAGCAGTTCTTC
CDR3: CASSFTGDPYNEQFF

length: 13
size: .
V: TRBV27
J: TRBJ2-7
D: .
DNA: TGTGCCAGCTTGGGACCGGGCTTATACGAGCAGTACTTC
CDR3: CASLGPGLYEQYF

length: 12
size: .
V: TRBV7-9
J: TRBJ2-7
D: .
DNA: TGTGCCAGCAGCCGAAGACCCTACGAGCAGTACTTC
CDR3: CASSRRPYEQYF

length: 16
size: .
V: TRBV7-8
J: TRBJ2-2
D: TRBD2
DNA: TGTGCCAGCAGCTATCGACTAGCGGTGAACACCGGGGAGCTGTTTTTT
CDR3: CASSYRLAVNTGELFF

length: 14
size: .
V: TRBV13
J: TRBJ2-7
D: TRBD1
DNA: TGTGCCAGCAGCTCGGGACAGGGCGCCTACGAGCAGTACTTC
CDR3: CASSSGQGAYEQYF

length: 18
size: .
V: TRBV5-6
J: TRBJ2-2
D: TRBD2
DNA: TGTGCCAGCAGCCCACGGACTAGCGGCCTTACGAACACCGGGGAGCTGTTTTTT
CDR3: CASSPRTSGLTNTGELFF

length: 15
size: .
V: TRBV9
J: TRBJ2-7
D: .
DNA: TGTGCCAGCAGCGTAGGGAGTTCACTATTGGACGAGCAGTACTTC
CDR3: CASSVGSSLLDEQYF

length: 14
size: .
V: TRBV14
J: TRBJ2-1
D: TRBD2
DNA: TGTGCCAGCAGCGTAGCGGGAGTCCACAATGAGCAGTTCTTC
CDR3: CASSVAGVHNEQFF

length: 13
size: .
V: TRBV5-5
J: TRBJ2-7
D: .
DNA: TGTGCCAGCAGCTGGGGGGTCCTACAAGAGCAGTACTTC
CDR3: CASSWGVLQEQYF

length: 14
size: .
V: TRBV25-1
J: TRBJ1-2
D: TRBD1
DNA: TGTGCCAGCAGTGGGCCAGGGGGCTTTCATGGCTACACCTTC
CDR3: CASSGPGGFHGYTF

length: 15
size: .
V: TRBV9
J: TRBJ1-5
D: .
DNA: TGTGCCAGCAGCGTGGGGAGTAATAGCAATCAGCCCCAGCATTTT
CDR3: CASSVGSNSNQPQHF

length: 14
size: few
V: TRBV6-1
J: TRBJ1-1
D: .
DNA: TGTGCCAGCAGTGTTCAGCTGGGCTCCACTGAAGCTTTCTTT
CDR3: CASSVQLGSTEAFF

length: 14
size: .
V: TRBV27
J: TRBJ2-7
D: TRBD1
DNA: TGTGCCAGCAGTCCGGGACAGGTCTCCTACGAGCAGTACTTC
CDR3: CASSPGQVSYEQYF

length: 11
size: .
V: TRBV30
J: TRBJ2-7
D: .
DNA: TGTGCCTGGAGTGACACGTACGAGCAGTACTTC
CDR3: CAWSDTYEQYF

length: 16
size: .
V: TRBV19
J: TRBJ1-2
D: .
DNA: TGTGCCAGTAGTCCGGGCCATTGGGATGGTGGCTATGGCTACACCTTC
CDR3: CASSPGHWDGGYGYTF

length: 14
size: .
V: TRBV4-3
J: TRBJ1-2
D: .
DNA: TGCGCCAGCAGCCAAGCCGGGACATTCTATGGCTACACCTTC
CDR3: CASSQAGTFYGYTF